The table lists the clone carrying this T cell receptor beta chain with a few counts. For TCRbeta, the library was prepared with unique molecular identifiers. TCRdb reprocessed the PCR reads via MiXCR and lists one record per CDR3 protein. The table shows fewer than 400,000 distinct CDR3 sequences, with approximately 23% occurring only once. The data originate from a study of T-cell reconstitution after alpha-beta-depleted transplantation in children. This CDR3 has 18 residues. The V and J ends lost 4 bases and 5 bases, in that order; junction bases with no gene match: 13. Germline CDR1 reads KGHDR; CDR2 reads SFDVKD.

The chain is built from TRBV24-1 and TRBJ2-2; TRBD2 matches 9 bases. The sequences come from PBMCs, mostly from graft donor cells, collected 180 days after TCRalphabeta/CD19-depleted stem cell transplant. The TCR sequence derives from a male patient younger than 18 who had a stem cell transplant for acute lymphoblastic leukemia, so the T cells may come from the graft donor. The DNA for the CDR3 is TGTGCCACCAGTGACGCTCTGGGTAGCGGGAGAAATACCGGGGAGCTGTTTTTT. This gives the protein CATSDALGSGRNTGELFF.